One sample yielded the 6 T cell receptor beta chains listed below, sequenced in a study of T cell responses to AZD1222 COVID-19 vaccine. The table came from immunoSEQ multiplex PCR; TCRdb's copy has only in-frame clones and leaves some out. This sample has approximately 150,000 clones, with around 91% found just once. Sequences were derived from peripheral blood, sampled 28 days after the second AZD1222 dose. These receptor sequences come from an adult who received the AZD1222 COVID-19 vaccine.

The chain employs TRBV9 and TRBJ1-5; D possibly corresponds to TRBD1 (5 bases). This CDR3 has 13 amino acids. Trimming took 3 bases from V and 9 from J, leaving 13 bases between them. Germline V gives CDR1 SGDLS, CDR2 YYNGEE. The CDR3 DNA is TGTGCCAGCAGCGACGCCCAGGGATCGCCCCAGCATTTT. It encodes CASSDAQGSPQHF.

The J gene is TRBJ1-5, the V gene TRBV21-1; the table's D call of TRBD1 was not tested on the DNA. TRBV21-1 is a pseudogene locus. This CDR3 contains 20 residues. The CDR3 region has the DNA TGTGCCAGCAGCGCCCCCTTGGAGGGACAGGGCCCCCGGGGCAATCAGCCCCAGCATTTT. As protein: CASSAPLEGQGPRGNQPQHF.

The chain links TRBV2 to TRBJ1-1; no clear D. The CDR3 consists of 14 residues. The V and J ends lost 5 bases and 4 bases respectively, with 14 bases between them. Germline V lookup: CDR1 SNHLY, CDR2 FYNNEI. In DNA, the CDR3 is TGTGCCAGCAGTTCGACCCAAGCGGGCACTGAAGCTTTCTTT. Protein product: CASSSTQAGTEAFF.

The gene calls are TRBV6-5 and TRBJ1-4; D is perhaps TRBD1 (5 bases). This CDR3 has 16 amino acids. Per the germline V gene, CDR1 is MNHEY and CDR2 is SVGAGI. Trimming removed 2 bases from V and 5 bases from J, with 15 bases in between. CDR3 DNA: TGTGCCAGCAGTTACACCGCTTGGGGGGTGAATGAAAAACTGTTTTTT. Amino acid sequence: CASSYTAWGVNEKLFF.

This rearrangement joins TRBV4-2 to TRBJ1-4; no clear D gene. This CDR3 has 11 residues. Looked up from germline, CDR1 is LGHNA and CDR2 is YNFKEQ. Trimming cost V 0 bases and J 7 bases, with 0 bases left between them. The CDR3 nucleotides are TGTGCCAGCAGCCAAGATGAAAAACTGTTTTTT. The encoded protein is CASSQDEKLFF.

The rearrangement joins TRBV29-1 to TRBJ1-2; 7 bases match TRBD1. V shed 6 bases and J 5 bases; nucleotides not matched to a gene: 6. Germline CDR1 and CDR2: SQVTM and ANQGSEA. The CDR3 consists of 12 residues. The CDR3, as DNA: TGCAGCGTGCCGGCAGGGGGATATGGCTACACCTTC. Its translation: CSVPAGGYGYTF.